The rows below give T cell receptor beta chains drawn from one sample of a study of cytomegalovirus exposure and HLA in healthy donors. The data were produced by immunoSEQ multiplex PCR, yet TCRdb's version contains in-frame clones alone and is incomplete. This table holds tens of thousands of clones, around four fifths found once. The specimen was PBMCs. Receptor source: a woman aged 45 to 65 in good health and CMV-seropositive. The CDR3 runs from the conserved cysteine through the conserved F or W. A D gene is named only where the DNA matches it firmly. The size entry is marked missing in some rows and otherwise reads once, few, many or a size class.

d_call | clone_size | j_call | v_call | cdr3_aa | cdr3_nt
TRBD1 | . | TRBJ1-1 | TRBV2 | CAISFTGTGEAFF | TGTGCCATCAGCTTCACCGGGACAGGTGAAGCTTTCTTT
TRBD1 | . | TRBJ1-1 | TRBV27 | CASSRTGMNTEAFF | TGTGCCAGCTCTCGGACAGGCATGAACACTGAAGCTTTCTTT
. | . | TRBJ2-5 | TRBV5-6 | CASSLGRLKETQYF | TGTGCCAGCAGCTTGGGCAGGTTGAAAGAGACCCAGTACTTC
. | . | TRBJ2-2 | TRBV9 | CASSATTGELFF | TGTGCCAGCAGCGCTACCACCGGGGAGCTGTTTTTT
TRBD2 | . | TRBJ2-3 | TRBV7-8 | CASSLGWGGRAVDTQYF | TGTGCCAGCAGCTTAGGATGGGGCGGGAGGGCCGTAGATACGCAGTATTTT
. | few | TRBJ1-5 | TRBV5-6 | CASSLLTSNQPQHF | TGTGCCAGCAGCTTGTTGACAAGCAATCAGCCCCAGCATTTT
TRBD2 | . | TRBJ2-1 | TRBV5-6 | CASSNSGSPNEQFF | TGTGCCAGCAGTAATAGCGGGAGCCCCAATGAGCAGTTCTTC
. | . | TRBJ2-4 | TRBV7-2 | CASSLAGRVDIQYF | TGTGCCAGCAGCTTAGCCGGGAGAGTGGACATTCAGTACTTC
. | . | TRBJ2-7 | TRBV6-1 | CASKEQTFLSYEQYF | TGTGCCAGCAAAGAACAGACCTTCCTCTCCTACGAGCAGTACTTC
. | . | TRBJ1-2 | TRBV5-6 | CASSLEQGHYGYTF | TGTGCCAGCAGCCTGGAACAGGGTCACTATGGCTACACCTTC
TRBD1 | . | TRBJ1-1 | TRBV11-2 | CASSKFAQGAEAFF | TGTGCCAGCAGCAAGTTTGCGCAGGGGGCTGAAGCTTTCTTT
. | few | TRBJ2-5 | TRBV18 | CASSPQAGNGETQYF | TGTGCCAGCTCACCACAGGCAGGGAATGGAGAGACCCAGTACTTC
TRBD1 | . | TRBJ2-7 | TRBV10-3 | CAISGQGVGYEQYF | TGTGCCATCAGTGGGCAGGGGGTGGGCTACGAGCAGTACTTC
TRBD1 | . | TRBJ2-7 | TRBV5-6 | CASSWGTGEDEQYF | TGTGCCAGCAGCTGGGGGACAGGGGAGGACGAGCAGTACTTC
. | . | TRBJ2-5 | TRBV7-2 | CASSSRAGSETQYF | TGTGCCAGCAGCTCGAGGGCGGGCTCAGAGACCCAGTACTTC
TRBD1 | . | TRBJ1-1 | TRBV9 | CASSAKPGQINTEAFF | TGTGCCAGCAGCGCTAAGCCGGGACAGATAAACACTGAAGCTTTCTTT
. | . | TRBJ2-1 | TRBV30 | CAWSWIGGGEQFF | TGTGCCTGGAGCTGGATTGGAGGAGGTGAGCAGTTCTTC
TRBD1 | . | TRBJ2-1 | TRBV9 | CASSVSRQGRNEQFF | TGTGCCAGCAGCGTATCTAGACAGGGTCGCAATGAGCAGTTCTTC
. | . | TRBJ2-7 | TRBV6-5 | CASSYSQGIHEQYF | TGTGCCAGCAGTTACTCACAGGGTATACACGAGCAGTACTTC
TRBD1 | . | TRBJ1-4 | TRBV6-1 | CASSEQTGTNEKLFF | TGTGCCAGCAGTGAACAGACAGGGACTAATGAAAAACTGTTTTTT
. | . | TRBJ2-1 | TRBV6-6 | CASILGLTRREQFF | TGTGCCAGCATTCTGGGACTTACCCGACGGGAGCAGTTCTTC
TRBD2 | . | TRBJ2-1 | TRBV4-1 | CASSQHSEGLVFNEQFF | TGCGCCAGCAGCCAACATAGTGAAGGACTAGTATTTAATGAGCAGTTCTTC
. | . | TRBJ2-3 | TRBV25-1 | CASSVTEASTDTQYF | TGTGCCAGCAGTGTGACAGAGGCTAGCACAGATACGCAGTATTTT
TRBD1 | . | TRBJ1-5 | TRBV2 | CASRLQGANNQPQHF | TGTGCCAGCAGGTTACAGGGGGCCAATAATCAGCCCCAGCATTTT
. | . | TRBJ2-3 | TRBV5-6 | CASSLPGLNTDTQYF | TGTGCCAGCAGCTTACCGGGACTGAACACAGATACGCAGTATTTT
. | . | TRBJ1-1 | TRBV28 | CASRPGGAVTEAFF | TGTGCCAGCAGGCCTGGGGGGGCGGTCACTGAAGCTTTCTTT
TRBD2 | few | TRBJ2-7 | TRBV6-6 | CASSKRESDEQYF | TGTGCCAGCAGTAAGCGGGAGTCCGACGAGCAGTACTTC
TRBD1 | . | TRBJ1-4 | TRBV30 | CAWSAQGLWEKLFF | TGTGCCTGGAGTGCACAGGGGTTGTGGGAAAAACTGTTTTTT
. | . | TRBJ1-4 | TRBV6-6 | CASSPPGNSMEKLFF | TGTGCCAGCAGCCCACCAGGGAATAGTATGGAAAAACTGTTTTTT
. | . | TRBJ1-4 | TRBV28 | CASSGWFGANEKLFF | TGTGCCAGCAGTGGTTGGTTTGGAGCTAATGAAAAACTGTTTTTT
. | . | TRBJ2-7 | TRBV6-5 | CASRQGLEQYF | TGTGCCAGCAGGCAGGGACTCGAGCAGTACTTC